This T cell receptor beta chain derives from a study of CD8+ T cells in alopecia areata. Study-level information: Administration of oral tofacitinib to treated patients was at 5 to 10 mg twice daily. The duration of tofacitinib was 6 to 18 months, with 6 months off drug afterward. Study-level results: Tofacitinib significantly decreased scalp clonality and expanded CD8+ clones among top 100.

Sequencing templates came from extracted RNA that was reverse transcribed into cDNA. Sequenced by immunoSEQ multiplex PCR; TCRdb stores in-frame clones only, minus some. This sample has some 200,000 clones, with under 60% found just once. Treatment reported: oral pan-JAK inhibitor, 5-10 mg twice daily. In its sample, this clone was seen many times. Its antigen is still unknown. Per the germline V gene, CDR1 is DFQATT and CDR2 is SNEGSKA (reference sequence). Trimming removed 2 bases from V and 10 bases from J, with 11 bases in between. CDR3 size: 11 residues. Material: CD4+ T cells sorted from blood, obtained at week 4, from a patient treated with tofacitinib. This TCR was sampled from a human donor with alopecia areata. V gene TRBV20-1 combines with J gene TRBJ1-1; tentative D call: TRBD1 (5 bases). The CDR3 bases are TGCAGTGCTAGATGGCAGGGCGCAGCTTTCTTT. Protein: CSARWQGAAFF.